The 27 T cell receptor beta chains below all came from one sample that was sequenced in a study of Ad26.COV2.S vaccination and SARS-CoV-2 variants. Treatment given: roughly 18 received Ad26.COV2.S at low or high dose, single or two shots; several received placebo; per-sample allocation not given. Collection of samples fell on day 63 after the first vaccine or placebo injection. Produced via immunoSEQ multiplex PCR; TCRdb's table is partial and in-frame only. Here the sample spans roughly 350,000 clones, about 87% being singletons. Sequenced here: peripheral blood, sampled in a trial of Ad26.COV2.S vaccine versus placebo. All receptors come from a person between 18 and 59 years old who received the Ad26.COV2.S COVID-19 vaccine or a placebo.

The J gene is TRBJ1-1, the V gene TRBV5-8; TRBD1 matches 9 bases. There are 16 residues in the CDR3. The V segment lost 2 bases and the J segment 5 bases; nucleotides outside the gene matches: 10. Germline V gene lookup returns CDR1 SGHTS and CDR2 YDEGEE. As DNA, the CDR3 is TGTGCCAGCAGCTTAAAAAAACGCGGACAGGGGACTGAAGCTTTCTTT. Encoded protein: CASSLKKRGQGTEAFF. Full variable domain (outside the CDR3, taken from reference TRBV5-8 and TRBJ1-1): EAGVTQSPTHLIKTRGQQATLRCSPISGHTSVYWYQQALGLGLQFLLWYDEGEERNRGNFPPRFSGRQFPNYSSELNVNALELEDSALYLCASSLKKRGQGTEAFFGQGTRLTVV.

This rearrangement joins TRBV15 to TRBJ1-4, with D perhaps matching TRBD1 (5 bases). This CDR3 is 17 amino acids long. CDR1 is LNHNV and CDR2 is YYDKDF in the germline V gene (reference sequence). V was trimmed by 2 bases and J by 2 bases, leaving 15 bases between them. The CDR3 DNA follows: TGTGCCACCAGCAGATACCTAGGAGGGGCGACTAATGAAAAACTGTTTTTT. Its translation: CATSRYLGGATNEKLFF. The full variable domain, rest sourced from reference TRBV15 and TRBJ1-4, is DAMVIQNPRYQVTQFGKPVTLSCSQTLNHNVMYWYQQKSSQAPKLLFHYYDKDFNNEADTPDNFQSRRPNTSFCFLDIRSPGLGDTAMYLCATSRYLGGATNEKLFFGSGTQLSVL.

The V call is TRBV7-2, the J call TRBJ1-2; 8 bases fit TRBD1. Germline CDR1 is SGHTA and CDR2 is FQGNSA. The CDR3 consists of 13 residues. V lost 4 bases and J lost 6; bases outside the gene matches: 4. The CDR3 sequence: CASSWRQGNGYTF. The CDR3 coding sequence is TGTGCCAGCAGCTGGAGACAGGGGAATGGCTACACCTTC.

The rearrangement uses TRBV2 and TRBJ2-2; D remains unclear. The CDR3 is 13 amino acids. Germline CDR1 is SNHLY and CDR2 is FYNNEI. Trimming removed 3 bases from V and 7 bases from J, with 9 bases in between. CDR3 sequence: CASSDQGIGELFF. In nucleotides, the CDR3 is TGTGCCAGCAGTGATCAAGGTATCGGGGAGCTGTTTTTT.

V is TRBV28 and J is TRBJ1-2; D gene unclear. The germline V gene has CDR1 MDHEN and CDR2 SYDVKM. V was shortened by 6 bases and J by 7 bases, with 21 bases between the two germline ends. There are 15 residues in the CDR3. The CDR3 loop is CASRPPVFGAGGYTF. The CDR3 DNA reads TGTGCCAGCAGGCCCCCGGTTTTCGGCGCGGGTGGCTACACCTTC.

This clone was seen once. This rearrangement joins TRBV7-2 to TRBJ1-4; perhaps TRBD1 as D (6 bases). The V end was cut by 6 bases, the J end by 3 bases, with 11 bases between. This CDR3 spans 14 amino acids. CDR1 is SGHTA and CDR2 is FQGNSA in the germline V gene. This chain's CDR3 is CASRRQVSNEKLFF. For the CDR3, the DNA is TGTGCCAGCAGACGACAGGTTTCTAATGAAAAACTGTTTTTT.

The sample holds many counts of this clone. This chain uses TRBV5-6 with TRBJ2-7, with 7 bases matching TRBD2. V shed 7 bases and J 6 bases; nucleotides not matched to a gene: 10. Germline V CDR1 and CDR2: SGHDT, YYEEEE. This CDR3 spans 13 amino acids. CDR3 nucleotide sequence: TGTGCCAGCTCCCACTCGGGAGGTGCCGAGCAGTACTTC. Translating it yields CASSHSGGAEQYF.

The chain joins TRBV5-6 to TRBJ2-3; no clear D. Trimming stripped 2 bases from V and 0 bases from J, with 10 bases between. The CDR3 extends over 15 amino acids. The germline V gene encodes CDR1 SGHDT and CDR2 YYEEEE. CDR3 coding DNA: TGTGCCAGCAGCTTCTTGCTCAGAAGCACAGATACGCAGTATTTT. It translates to CASSFLLRSTDTQYF.

CDR3 region: CASRDRDSNNEQFF. In DNA, the CDR3 is TGTGCCAGTAGGGACCGGGACAGTAACAATGAGCAGTTCTTC. The gene calls are TRBV19 and TRBJ2-1, with 7 bases fitting TRBD1. V was pared by 6 bases and J by 5 bases, with 7 bases of the junction left unmatched. CDR1 and CDR2 (germline): LNHDA, SQIVND (reference sequence). CDR3 length equals 14 residues. The variable domain in full, completed from reference TRBV19 and TRBJ2-1, reads DGGITQSPKYLFRKEGQNVTLSCEQNLNHDAMYWYRQDPGQGLRLIYYSQIVNDFQKGDIAEGYSVSREKKESFPLTVTSAQKNPTAFYLCASRDRDSNNEQFFGPGTRLTVL.

The chain recombines TRBV5-1 with TRBJ1-4; D gene ambiguous. The CDR3 is 15 amino acids. The ends were cut back, 3 bases at V and 8 bases at J, with 17 bases in the middle. The V gene's germline CDR1 is SGHRS and CDR2 YFSETQ. CDR3 in amino acids: CASSSNGGGSEKLFF. DNA for the CDR3: TGCGCCAGCAGCTCGAACGGAGGAGGGAGCGAAAAACTGTTTTTT.

This clone came up once. The chain employs TRBV11-2 and TRBJ1-2; no definite D call. The V gene's germline CDR1 is SGHAT and CDR2 FQNNGV. V lost 4 bases and J lost 0, with 12 bases in between. CDR3 length: 15 residues. This CDR3 reads CASSSGAAANYGYTF. CDR3 nucleotide sequence: TGTGCCAGCAGCTCCGGCGCAGCAGCTAACTATGGCTACACCTTC.

This chain uses TRBV4-1 with TRBJ1-1; 7 bases are shared with TRBD1. CDR1 is MGHRA, CDR2 YSYEKL, per germline. Trimming removed 3 bases from V and 7 bases from J; junction bases left unmatched: 5. The CDR3 is made up of 13 amino acids. The CDR3 region has the DNA TGCGCCAGCAGCCACCCGGACAGGTATGAAGCTTTCTTT. It yields the protein CASSHPDRYEAFF.

The rearrangement links TRBV7-2 to TRBJ1-3; D is possibly TRBD1 (6 bases). The V gene's germline CDR1 is SGHTA and CDR2 FQGNSA. The CDR3 runs 16 residues. V shed 2 bases and J shed 0 bases, with 11 bases lying between them. The CDR3 sequence: CASSLYGGLSGNTIYF. DNA of the CDR3: TGTGCCAGCAGCTTATACGGGGGCCTCTCTGGAAACACCATATATTTT.

The gene calls are TRBV7-3 and TRBJ2-2, with a tentative D call TRBD1 (6 bases). This CDR3 is built from 16 residues. V was clipped by 3 bases and J by 1 base, with 12 bases between them. CDR1 and CDR2 (germline): SGHTA, FQGTGA. In nucleotides, the CDR3 is TGTGCCAGCAGCTTCGACACAGGGAGGAACACCGGGGAGCTGTTTTTT. This gives the protein CASSFDTGRNTGELFF. The whole variable domain, remainder taken from reference TRBV7-3 and TRBJ2-2, is GAGVSQTPSNKVTEKGKYVELRCDPISGHTALYWYRQSLGQGPEFLIYFQGTGAADDSGLPNDRFFAVRPEGSVSTLKIQRTERGDSAVYLCASSFDTGRNTGELFFGEGSRLTVL.

J is TRBJ2-3 and V is TRBV3-1 (or the pseudogene TRBV3-2), with D perhaps assigned TRBD1 or TRBD2 (6 bases each). This CDR3 is 18 amino acids long. From germline, CDR1 is LGHDT and CDR2 YNNKEL (reference sequence). V shed 0 bases and J shed 2 bases, with 18 bases lying between them. The CDR3 nucleotides are TGTGCCAGCAGCCAAGATGTTCCGGGGGCGGTTGTCACAGATACGCAGTATTTT. Protein product: CASSQDVPGAVVTDTQYF.

The rearrangement joins TRBV7-2 to TRBJ2-7; TRBD2 is a possible D gene (6 bases). CDR1 and CDR2 from the germline V gene are SGHTA and FQGNSA. This CDR3 region has 12 residues. V lost 5 bases and J 5 bases, leaving 10 bases between the germline ends. The CDR3 loop is CASSATRNEQYF. As DNA, the CDR3 is TGTGCCAGCAGCGCGACTAGGAACGAGCAGTACTTC.

This clone showed up just a few times. The CDR3 DNA follows: TGTGCCAGCAGCCAAGCAGGCCCGACAGGGATCGGGAAGCCCCAGCATTTT. This translates into CASSQAGPTGIGKPQHF. The chain recombines TRBV14 with TRBJ1-5, with TRBD1 matching 7 bases. This CDR3 has 17 amino acids. Germline trimming cut 1 base from V and 8 bases from J; bases unmatched to any gene: 14. Germline V CDR1 and CDR2: SGHDN, FVKESK.

This rearrangement joins TRBV30 to TRBJ2-5; TRBD2 matches 10 bases. Germline CDR1 GTSNPN, CDR2 SVGIG (reference sequence). The ends lost 1 base at V and 4 bases at J; junction bases unmatched: 18. The CDR3 spans 19 residues. The CDR3 region has the DNA TGTGCCTGGAGTGGTCGTAGCGAGCGGGGGGGTTTCAGGTTAGAGACCCAGTACTTC. This codes for CAWSGRSERGGFRLETQYF.

CDR3 in amino acids: CASSTDYNEQFF. In DNA, the CDR3 is TGTGCCAGCTCGACAGACTACAATGAGCAGTTCTTC. The chain links TRBV18 to TRBJ2-1; D possibly corresponds to TRBD1 (5 bases). Per the germline V gene, CDR1 is KGHSH and CDR2 is LQKENI. The CDR3 covers 12 residues. Trimming shortened V by 6 bases and J by 3 bases, and 6 bases separated the two germline ends.

This clone was seen more than once but under ten times. V usage is TRBV19 and J usage is TRBJ1-5; 9 nucleotides line up with TRBD1. The CDR3 length is 15 residues. V shed 4 bases, J shed 3 bases, and the junction held 4 bases outside the gene matches. Germline V gene lookup returns CDR1 LNHDA and CDR2 SQIVND (reference sequence). The CDR3 here is CASSTGQGTNQPQHF. In DNA, the CDR3 is TGTGCCAGTAGTACCGGACAGGGGACCAATCAGCCCCAGCATTTT. The variable domain in full, with the rest retrieved from reference TRBV19 and TRBJ1-5, is DGGITQSPKYLFRKEGQNVTLSCEQNLNHDAMYWYRQDPGQGLRLIYYSQIVNDFQKGDIAEGYSVSREKKESFPLTVTSAQKNPTAFYLCASSTGQGTNQPQHFGDGTRLSIL.

The V gene is TRBV7-3, the J gene TRBJ2-7, with D possibly matching TRBD2 (5 bases). The V and J ends lost 1 base and 3 bases respectively, with 13 bases between them. CDR1 SGHTA and CDR2 FQGTGA come from the germline V gene. The CDR3 has 15 residues. CDR3 sequence reads: CASSLIGREDYEQYF. CDR3 coding DNA: TGTGCCAGCAGCTTAATAGGACGGGAAGACTACGAGCAGTACTTC.

The rearrangement links TRBV5-6 to TRBJ2-5; possibly TRBD1 for D (6 bases). Trimming stripped 0 bases from V and 3 bases from J, with 12 bases between. Germline lookup yields CDR1 SGHDT and CDR2 YYEEEE. This CDR3 is 15 amino acids long. CDR3 nucleotide sequence: TGTGCCAGCAGCTTGGTCAGGGGCAGGAAAGAGACCCAGTACTTC. Translated, it gives CASSLVRGRKETQYF.

This clone was found once. The rearrangement joins TRBV4-3 to TRBJ2-2, with 9 bases fitting TRBD2. CDR3 length: 18 amino acids. Germline V CDR1 and CDR2: LGHNA, YSLEER. Losses at the gene ends were 0 bases for V and 7 bases for J; bases not matched to a gene: 12. CDR3 DNA sequence: TGCGCCAGCAGCCAAGATCCGCGCGGGACTAGCCACCACGGGGAGCTGTTTTTT. Its translation is CASSQDPRGTSHHGELFF.

The rearrangement joins TRBV6-2 or TRBV6-3 to TRBJ1-2; the D gene is possibly TRBD1 (5 bases). CDR3 length: 12 amino acids. V lost 4 bases and J 7 bases, leaving 10 bases between the germline ends. Germline CDR1 MNHEY, CDR2 SVGEGT. This CDR3 is CASSSYQGGYTF. CDR3 DNA sequence: TGTGCCAGCAGTTCTTATCAGGGTGGCTACACCTTC.

The chain uses TRBV7-9 and TRBJ2-7; D is unresolved. CDR3 length equals 14 residues. V dropped 0 bases and J dropped 2 bases, with 8 bases sitting between them. The germline gives CDR1 SEHNR, CDR2 FQNEAQ (reference sequence). CDR3 in DNA: TGTGCCAGCAGCTTAGCTCTCGAAACCTACGAGCAGTACTTC. As protein: CASSLALETYEQYF.

V and J are TRBV9 and TRBJ1-1; the match to TRBD1 covers 7 bases. The CDR3 is 15 residues long. CDR1 is SGDLS, CDR2 YYNGEE, per germline. The V gene end was trimmed by 0 bases and the J gene end by 8 bases; junction bases not matched to a gene: 10. The CDR3 DNA follows: TGTGCCAGCAGCGTAGAGGGGGCCCCCTACGCGGAAGCTTTCTTT. This sequence encodes CASSVEGAPYAEAFF.

This rearrangement joins TRBV6-5 to TRBJ2-7; 9 positions match TRBD2. This CDR3 is built from 14 residues. Trimming cost V 8 bases and J 3 bases; bases outside gene matches: 8. Germline V gene lookup returns CDR1 MNHEY and CDR2 SVGAGI. CDR3 residues: CASRRREGNYEQYF. DNA for the CDR3: TGTGCCAGCCGGCGGCGGGAGGGTAACTACGAGCAGTACTTC.